The T cell receptor beta chain under discussion was sequenced for a study of T cell repertoires in cytomegalovirus infection. Whole-study findings and limits: The ex vivo response showed dominance by HLA-C-restricted CMV-specific TCR beta clonotypes.

TCRdb processed the reads anew with MiXCR; each CDR3 protein has one entry. Of about 830,000 distinct CDR3 sequences listed, about 30% are singletons. The CDR3 loop spans 13 amino acids. V lost 7 bases, J lost 0 bases, and 10 bases lay in between. Germline loops: CDR1 SGHTA, CDR2 FQGNSA. This clonotype was seen ten or more times. The antigen remains unidentified. The chain recombines TRBV7-2 with TRBJ2-7; unclear D gene. This clonotype was obtained from a human donor in good health (CMV status not recorded). Some clones in this sample may be carry-over from other donors' samples. Sequencing was performed on cultured CD8+ T cells from PBMCs, taken from culture after CMV antigen stimulation. For the CDR3, the DNA is TGTGCCAGCACCCTGTGGGGCTCCTACGAGCAGTACTTC. It encodes CASTLWGSYEQYF.